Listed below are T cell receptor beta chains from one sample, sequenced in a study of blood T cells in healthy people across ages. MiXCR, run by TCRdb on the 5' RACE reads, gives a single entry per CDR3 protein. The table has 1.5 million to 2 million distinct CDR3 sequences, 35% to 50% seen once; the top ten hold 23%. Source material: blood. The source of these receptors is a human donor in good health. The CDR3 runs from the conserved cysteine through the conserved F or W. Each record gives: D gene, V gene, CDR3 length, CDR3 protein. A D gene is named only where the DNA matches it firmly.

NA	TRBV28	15	CASSLVGESSYEQYF
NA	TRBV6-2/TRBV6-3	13	CASKRVEEREQYF
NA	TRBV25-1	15	CASSPLWGKAETQYF
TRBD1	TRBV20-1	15	CSAKPGQGALNGYTF
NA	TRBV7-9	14	CASSPRGGNTEAFF
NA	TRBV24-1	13	CATSDQANNEQFF
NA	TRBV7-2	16	CASSLVGGSSGNTRYF
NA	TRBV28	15	CASSPGTVGGETQYF
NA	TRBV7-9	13	CASSFGPFYEQYF
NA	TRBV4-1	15	CASSQWPGQQETQYF
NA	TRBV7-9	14	CASSQTGFLYEQYF
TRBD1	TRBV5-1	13	CASSLEGAETQYF
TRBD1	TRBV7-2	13	CASSWDRQGGYTF
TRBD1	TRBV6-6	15	CASTQQGQGLDTQYF
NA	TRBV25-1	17	CASSDTRTGSGANVLTF
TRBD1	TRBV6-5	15	CAGSYSIGGNYGYTF
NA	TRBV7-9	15	CASSWRDSYTDTQYF
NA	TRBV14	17	CASSHPEPTRGQETQYF
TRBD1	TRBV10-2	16	CASSAGTGVSYNEQFF
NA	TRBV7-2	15	CASSFSQGGPRGYTF
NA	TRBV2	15	CASKFRGGGFDEQYF
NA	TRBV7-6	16	CASSPAFLGVYNEQFF
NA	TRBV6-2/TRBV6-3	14	CASSYASYQETQYF
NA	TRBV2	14	CASSGRGGTYEQYF
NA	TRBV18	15	CASSTSLGGLSPLHF
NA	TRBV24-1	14	CATSAGGNSDTQYF
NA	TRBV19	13	CASIETAKNIQYF
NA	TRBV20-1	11	CSAQHKDTQYF